This T cell receptor (beta chain) was identified in a study of cytomegalovirus exposure and HLA in healthy donors. The study, taken as a whole, reports: Follow-up analysis found HLA locus-dependent TCR association rates, highest for DRB1 and lowest for HLA-C.

Germline V gives CDR1 SGHDT, CDR2 YYEEEE. Between the trimmed V and J ends, which lost 3 bases and 6 bases, there was a span of 12 bases. CDR3 length: 13 residues. This clone turned up a few times. Its antigen is undetermined. Both 60 Vbeta primers and 13 Jbeta primers went into the PCR. Here immunoSEQ multiplex PCR was the method, and the copy in TCRdb shows in-frame clones only, minus some. The sample shows 97,000 or so clones, roughly 76% of them seen only once. V usage is TRBV5-6 and J usage is TRBJ1-1, with D possibly matching TRBD1 (6 bases). Sequenced input: PBMCs. The sequence came from a man aged 45 to 65 in good health and CMV-seronegative. This chain's CDR3 is CASSWTDYPEAFF. CDR3 sequence (DNA): TGTGCCAGCAGCTGGACAGATTACCCTGAAGCTTTCTTT.